This TCR beta chain is drawn from a study of T cells in Graves' hyperthyroidism and ophthalmopathy. The overall study: Peripheral blood was acquired at first diagnosis, ahead of any therapy whatsoever.

RNA transcripts were the template for amplifying TCR beta CDR3 regions. A first-round RT-PCR of the TCR CDR3 used the HTBI primer set. TCRdb itself ran the multiplex PCR reads through MiXCR, one entry per CDR3 protein. The data show around 350,000 distinct CDR3 sequences, approximately 20% seen once. This clonotype was observed at least ten times. The V and J ends lost 2 bases and 1 base respectively, with 9 bases between them. This CDR3 has 14 residues. Germline CDR1 reads SGHRS; CDR2 reads YFSETQ. The source of this sequence is a young woman with Graves' hyperthyroidism. This sequence joins TRBV5-1 and TRBJ1-1, with D unresolved. Specimen: blood. The CDR3 region is CASSFSLANTEAFF. The CDR3, as DNA: TGCGCCAGCAGCTTTTCATTAGCGAACACTGAAGCTTTCTTT.